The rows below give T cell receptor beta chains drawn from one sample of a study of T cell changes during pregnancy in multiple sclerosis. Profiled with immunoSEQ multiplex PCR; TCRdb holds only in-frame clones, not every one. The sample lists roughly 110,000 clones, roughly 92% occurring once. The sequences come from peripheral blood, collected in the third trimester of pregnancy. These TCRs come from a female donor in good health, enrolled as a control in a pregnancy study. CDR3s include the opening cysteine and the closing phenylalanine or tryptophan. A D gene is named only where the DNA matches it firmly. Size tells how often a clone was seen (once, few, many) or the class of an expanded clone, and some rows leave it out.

CDR3 protein: CASSQEEGYNQPQHF
CDR3 DNA: TGTGCCAGCAGCCAGGAGGAGGGATACAATCAGCCCCAGCATTTT
D gene: -
clone size: -
J gene: TRBJ1-5
V gene: TRBV2

CDR3 protein: CASSRWGQGIFTEAFF
CDR3 DNA: TGTGCCAGCAGCCGCTGGGGACAGGGGATATTCACTGAAGCTTTCTTT
D gene: TRBD1
clone size: -
J gene: TRBJ1-1
V gene: TRBV5-4

CDR3 protein: CASSPGTGDSPLHF
CDR3 DNA: TGTGCCAGCTCACCCGGGACAGGGGACTCACCCCTCCACTTT
D gene: TRBD1
clone size: -
J gene: TRBJ1-6
V gene: TRBV18

CDR3 protein: CASSLGQAVDGTQYF
CDR3 DNA: TGTGCCAGCAGCTTGGGACAGGCGGTTGACGGGACCCAGTACTTC
D gene: -
clone size: -
J gene: TRBJ2-5
V gene: TRBV5-4

CDR3 protein: CASSDWDRSSYNSPLHF
CDR3 DNA: TGTGCCAGCAGTGATTGGGACAGGAGCTCCTATAATTCACCCCTCCACTTT
D gene: TRBD1
clone size: -
J gene: TRBJ1-6
V gene: TRBV6-1

CDR3 protein: CASSYWTGGNEKLFF
CDR3 DNA: TGTGCCAGCAGCTATTGGACAGGGGGTAATGAAAAACTGTTTTTT
D gene: TRBD1
clone size: -
J gene: TRBJ1-4
V gene: TRBV5-5

CDR3 protein: CASSWWGSNQPQHF
CDR3 DNA: TGTGCCAGCAGCTGGTGGGGCAGCAATCAGCCCCAGCATTTT
D gene: -
clone size: -
J gene: TRBJ1-5
V gene: TRBV7-2

CDR3 protein: CASSQDVRTGVYF
CDR3 DNA: TGCGCCAGCAGCCAAGACGTCCGGACAGGAGTGTATTTT
D gene: TRBD1
clone size: -
J gene: TRBJ2-3
V gene: TRBV4-3

CDR3 protein: CASSQRDRVYGYTF
CDR3 DNA: TGCGCCAGCAGCCAAAGGGACAGAGTCTATGGCTACACCTTC
D gene: TRBD1
clone size: -
J gene: TRBJ1-2
V gene: TRBV4-1

CDR3 protein: CASSQGGRGSYEQYF
CDR3 DNA: TGTGCCAGCAGCCAAGGGGGGCGCGGCTCCTACGAGCAGTACTTC
D gene: -
clone size: -
J gene: TRBJ2-7
V gene: TRBV4-2

CDR3 protein: CASSERGEAHGYTF
CDR3 DNA: TGTGCCAGCAGTGAACGCGGGGAAGCCCATGGCTACACCTTC
D gene: -
clone size: -
J gene: TRBJ1-2
V gene: TRBV25-1

CDR3 protein: CASSSGLAGGPASYNEQFF
CDR3 DNA: TGTGCCAGCAGCTCGGGACTAGCGGGGGGGCCGGCTTCCTACAATGAGCAGTTCTTC
D gene: TRBD2
clone size: -
J gene: TRBJ2-1
V gene: TRBV13

CDR3 protein: CAWSVPGTGWGYTF
CDR3 DNA: TGTGCCTGGAGTGTACCCGGGACAGGGTGGGGCTACACCTTC
D gene: TRBD1
clone size: -
J gene: TRBJ1-2
V gene: TRBV30

CDR3 protein: CASSISGGMEKLFF
CDR3 DNA: TGTGCCAGCAGCATCTCAGGGGGCATGGAAAAACTGTTTTTT
D gene: TRBD1
clone size: -
J gene: TRBJ1-4
V gene: TRBV13

CDR3 protein: CASSLERLPNEQFF
CDR3 DNA: TGTGCCAGCAGCTTAGAGAGGCTGCCCAATGAGCAGTTCTTC
D gene: -
clone size: -
J gene: TRBJ2-1
V gene: TRBV7-4

CDR3 protein: CASSRDSTGELFF
CDR3 DNA: TGTGCCAGCTCCCGGGACAGCACCGGGGAGCTGTTTTTT
D gene: TRBD1
clone size: -
J gene: TRBJ2-2
V gene: TRBV9

CDR3 protein: CASSSAQGTYGYTF
CDR3 DNA: TGTGCCAGCAGCTCCGCCCAGGGGACCTATGGCTACACCTTC
D gene: -
clone size: -
J gene: TRBJ1-2
V gene: TRBV7-2

CDR3 protein: CASSQGQGSDGELFF
CDR3 DNA: TGTGCCAGCAGCCAGGGACAGGGGTCCGACGGGGAGCTGTTTTTT
D gene: TRBD1
clone size: -
J gene: TRBJ2-2
V gene: TRBV11-3

CDR3 protein: CASSIGSGQGSGNTIYF
CDR3 DNA: TGTGCCAGTAGTATAGGCTCGGGACAGGGATCTGGAAACACCATATATTTT
D gene: TRBD1
clone size: -
J gene: TRBJ1-3
V gene: TRBV19

CDR3 protein: CASSLGTGYYEQYF
CDR3 DNA: TGTGCCAGCAGCTTGGGGACAGGTTACTACGAGCAGTACTTC
D gene: TRBD1
clone size: -
J gene: TRBJ2-7
V gene: TRBV7-2

CDR3 protein: CAISPGQGVVNTEAFF
CDR3 DNA: TGTGCCATCAGTCCGGGACAGGGGGTAGTGAACACTGAAGCTTTCTTT
D gene: TRBD1
clone size: -
J gene: TRBJ1-1
V gene: TRBV10-3

CDR3 protein: CASSPFERAYGYTF
CDR3 DNA: TGTGCCAGCAGCCCCTTTGAGAGGGCCTATGGCTACACCTTC
D gene: -
clone size: -
J gene: TRBJ1-2
V gene: TRBV9

CDR3 protein: CASSQTIDRAANNQPQHF
CDR3 DNA: TGTGCCAGCAGCCAGACTATAGACAGGGCTGCAAACAATCAGCCCCAGCATTTT
D gene: TRBD1
clone size: -
J gene: TRBJ1-5
V gene: TRBV4-2

CDR3 protein: CASSLAGLYGYTF
CDR3 DNA: TGCGCCAGCAGCTTGGCCGGACTTTATGGCTACACCTTC
D gene: -
clone size: -
J gene: TRBJ1-2
V gene: TRBV5-1

CDR3 protein: CASSPGLIYEQYF
CDR3 DNA: TGTGCCAGCAGCCCGGGACTGATCTACGAGCAGTACTTC
D gene: -
clone size: -
J gene: TRBJ2-7
V gene: TRBV7-2

CDR3 protein: CASTRTSGSTDTQYF
CDR3 DNA: TGTGCCAGCACCAGGACTAGCGGGTCCACAGATACGCAGTATTTT
D gene: TRBD2
clone size: -
J gene: TRBJ2-3
V gene: TRBV7-8

CDR3 protein: CASSDRDRVDGYTF
CDR3 DNA: TGTGCCAGCAGTGATCGGGACAGGGTGGACGGCTACACCTTC
D gene: TRBD1
clone size: few
J gene: TRBJ1-2
V gene: TRBV2

CDR3 protein: CASKTGLETQYF
CDR3 DNA: TGTGCCAGCAAGACAGGGTTGGAGACCCAGTACTTC
D gene: TRBD1
clone size: once
J gene: TRBJ2-5
V gene: TRBV27

CDR3 protein: CAWSVSEKGGYTF
CDR3 DNA: TGTGCCTGGAGTGTGAGTGAGAAGGGGGGCTACACCTTC
D gene: -
clone size: -
J gene: TRBJ1-2
V gene: TRBV30